These 20 T cell receptor beta chains were all obtained from the same sample, sequenced in a study of graft-versus-host responses after intestinal transplantation. Graft-derived tissue was subjected to processing to liberate intraepithelial and lamina propria lymphocytes. Method: immunoSEQ multiplex PCR; TCRdb's copy keeps in-frame clones and lacks some. The table shows 15,000 to 20,000 clones, with about 83% occurring only once. Sequencing used ileum tissue, obtained about 86 weeks after intestinal transplantation. Receptor source: a human patient who received an intestinal transplant, so some T cells may come from the graft donor.

The chain uses TRBV7-2 and TRBJ1-1, with unresolved D. CDR3 length: 12 amino acids. Germline values: CDR1 SGHTA, CDR2 FQGNSA. The V gene lost 3 bases and the J gene lost 7 bases, with 9 bases spanning the gap. Here the CDR3 reads CASSFVGSEAFF. Here the CDR3 DNA reads TGTGCCAGCAGCTTTGTCGGCAGTGAAGCTTTCTTT.

J is TRBJ2-1 and V is TRBV5-1; possibly TRBD2 for D (7 bases). Germline V gene lookup returns CDR1 SGHRS and CDR2 YFSETQ. Trimming removed 3 bases from V and 9 bases from J, with 16 bases in between. The CDR3 sequence is 14 residues long. The CDR3 DNA follows: TGCGCCAGCAGCTCATCGGGGGGCCGGGGTGAGCAGTTCTTC. Protein product: CASSSSGGRGEQFF.

The V call is TRBV19, the J call TRBJ2-7; TRBD2 matches at 7 bases. Germline V CDR1 and CDR2: LNHDA, SQIVND (reference sequence). Unmatched junction bases numbered 0, after V lost 1 base and J lost 6 bases. The CDR3 is 12 amino acids. The CDR3 coding sequence is TGTGCCAGTAGTATAGGGGAGGGCGAGCAGTACTTC. Protein: CASSIGEGEQYF.

V and J are TRBV6-1 and TRBJ2-5, with 7 bases aligning to TRBD1. V was clipped by 8 bases and J by 5 bases; unmatched bases: 8. Germline CDR1 MNHNS, CDR2 SASEGT. The CDR3 covers 13 residues. CDR3 in amino acids: CASRQGRDETQYF. The CDR3 region has the DNA TGTGCCAGCCGACAGGGTCGAGATGAGACCCAGTACTTC.

The chain is built from TRBV5-1 and TRBJ1-1; D not certain. Germline assignment: CDR1 SGHRS and CDR2 YFSETQ. This CDR3 has 13 amino acids. With 5 bases removed from V and 1 base from J, the gap between germline ends came to 9 bases. CDR3 region: CASSSRGNTEAFF. In DNA form, the CDR3 reads TGCGCCAGCAGTAGCCGGGGGAACACTGAAGCTTTCTTT.

The chain recombines TRBV20-1 with TRBJ2-5, with a tentative D call TRBD1 (5 bases). The J call may be mistaken, given a closer DNA end match to TRBJ2-7. Germline V gene data show CDR1 as DFQATT and CDR2 as SNEGSKA (reference sequence). The CDR3 totals 11 residues. The DNA for the CDR3 is TGCAGTGCCAGTCAGGGTGACGAGCAGTACTTC. It translates to CSASQGDEQYF.

The genes are TRBV5-4 and TRBJ1-2, with a tentative D call TRBD1 (5 bases). The length of the CDR3 is 15 residues. Germline V gives CDR1 SGHNT, CDR2 YYREEE (reference sequence). Trimming cost V 3 bases and J 4 bases, with 16 bases left between them. CDR3 in DNA: TGTGCCAGCAGCTATCGGGAGAGGGGAACCTATGGCTACACCTTC. Translated: CASSYRERGTYGYTF.

This sequence joins TRBV11-2 and TRBJ2-3; D is undetermined. Trimming cost V 1 base and J 0 bases, with 11 bases left between them. The CDR3 loop spans 16 amino acids. Looked up from germline, CDR1 is SGHAT and CDR2 is FQNNGV. This CDR3 is CASSLVRPSSTDTQYF. The CDR3 region has the DNA TGTGCCAGCAGCTTAGTACGGCCTTCTAGCACAGATACGCAGTATTTT.

V usage is TRBV21-1 and J usage is TRBJ2-4; the DNA was not compared with TRBD1, the D call given in the table. TRBV21-1 is listed as a pseudogene. CDR3 length equals 16 residues. Here the CDR3 DNA reads TGTGCCAGCAGCAAGCCAGGACAGGGGGCCAAAAACATTCAGTACTTC. This sequence encodes CASSKPGQGAKNIQYF.

The chain joins TRBV7-7 to TRBJ1-4; possibly TRBD1 for D (6 bases). This CDR3 is built from 16 residues. The germline CDR1 and CDR2 sequences are SSHAT and FNYEAQ (reference sequence). The ends were cut back, 5 bases at V and 6 bases at J, with 19 bases in the middle. CDR3 in amino acids: CASSRTSGTTDEKLFF. The CDR3 region has the DNA TGTGCCAGCAGCCGAACCTCCGGGACAACCGATGAAAAACTGTTTTTT.

This sequence joins TRBV30 and TRBJ1-6; unclear D gene. Per the germline V gene, CDR1 is GTSNPN and CDR2 is SVGIG (reference sequence). V was shortened by 1 base and J by 4 bases, with 11 bases between the two germline ends. There are 15 residues in the CDR3. In DNA form, the CDR3 reads TGTGCCTGGAGTGGGGATAGGCAGTATAATTCACCCCTCCACTTT. Amino acid sequence: CAWSGDRQYNSPLHF.

A word on this clone: Other nucleotide sequences from this sample produce the same CDR3. V is TRBV30 and J is TRBJ2-1; 10 bases match TRBD2. The germline V gene encodes CDR1 GTSNPN and CDR2 SVGIG (reference sequence). CDR3 length: 17 residues. DNA for the CDR3: TGTGGCCTGGGACTATCGTTACTAGCGGGGAGGGAAAATGAGCAGTTCTTC. It is translated as CGLGLSLLAGRENEQFF.

V is TRBV7-8 and J is TRBJ1-1, with a weak D call TRBD1 (6 bases). Germline V gene data show CDR1 as SGHVS and CDR2 as FQNEAQ. The CDR3 is 15 amino acids. V was trimmed by 5 bases and J by 0 bases, leaving 13 bases between them. The chain's CDR3 is CASSPRQDLNTEAFF. The DNA for the CDR3 is TGTGCCAGCAGCCCGCGACAGGACCTGAACACTGAAGCTTTCTTT. The variable domain in full, completed from reference TRBV7-8 and TRBJ1-1, reads GAGVSQSPRYKVAKRGQDVALRCDPISGHVSLFWYQQALGQGPEFLTYFQNEAQLDKSGLPSDRFFAERPEGSVSTLKIQRTQQEDSAVYLCASSPRQDLNTEAFFGQGTRLTVV.

The table lists this clone with a count of one. This chain uses TRBV4-1 with TRBJ1-1, with TRBD1 as a possible D gene (6 bases). V lost 4 bases to trimming and J lost 2 bases, with 11 bases between them. Germline CDR1 and CDR2: MGHRA and YSYEKL. CDR3 length: 14 residues. CDR3 loop: CASSPDRTNTEAFF. The CDR3 DNA reads TGCGCCAGCAGCCCGGACAGAACCAACACTGAAGCTTTCTTT.

This clone has more than one count but fewer than ten. This chain joins TRBV6-5 and TRBJ2-7, with TRBD1 identical over 8 bases. The CDR3 is 16 residues long. J gave up 4 bases and V 0 bases, and 8 bases lay outside the gene matches. Germline CDR1 reads MNHEY; CDR2 reads SVGAGI. The CDR3 is CASSYSTGQGSYEQYF. CDR3 coding DNA: TGTGCCAGCAGTTACTCGACAGGACAGGGTTCGTACGAGCAGTACTTC.

This clone was seen just once. This chain connects TRBV6-5 to TRBJ2-3, with 13 bases aligning to TRBD2. CDR1 MNHEY and CDR2 SVGAGI come from the germline V gene. V was clipped by 10 bases and J by 4 bases; unmatched bases: 8. The CDR3 sequence is 15 residues long. CDR3 residues: CATSTSGGLADTQYF. CDR3 in DNA: TGTGCCACCTCGACTAGCGGGGGGTTGGCAGATACGCAGTATTTT.

The rearrangement uses TRBV5-1 and TRBJ1-6; D uncertain. Per germline, CDR1 SGHRS and CDR2 YFSETQ. The CDR3 sequence is 20 residues long. V gave up 0 bases and J gave up 6 bases, with 25 bases separating them. CDR3: CASSLDLTDPRLSLNSPLHF. In DNA, the CDR3 is TGCGCCAGCAGCTTGGACCTCACGGACCCCCGACTTAGCCTTAATTCACCCCTCCACTTT.

J is TRBJ1-3 and V is TRBV14; 7 bases are shared with TRBD1. Germline V lookup: CDR1 SGHDN, CDR2 FVKESK. With 2 bases clipped from V and 4 bases from J, the junction kept 5 bases outside the gene matches. The CDR3 is made up of 15 amino acids. Here the CDR3 reads CASSQTGASGNTIYF. The CDR3 region has the DNA TGTGCCAGCAGCCAAACAGGGGCGTCAGGAAACACCATATATTTT.

This chain connects TRBV29-1 to TRBJ1-1, with a weak D call TRBD1 (5 bases). Trimming left V 1 base short and J 6 bases short, with 15 bases between. Germline CDR1 SQVTM, CDR2 ANQGSEA. The CDR3 length is 14 residues. The CDR3 region has the DNA TGCAGCGTTGAAGGGGCCCCGGGGGTGCCTGAAGCTTTCTTT. Protein product: CSVEGAPGVPEAFF. The full variable domain, rest sourced from reference TRBV29-1 and TRBJ1-1, is SAVISQKPSRDICQRGTSLTIQCQVDSQVTMMFWYRQQPGQSLTLIATANQGSEATYESGFVIDKFPISRPNLTFSTLTVSNMSPEDSSIYLCSVEGAPGVPEAFFGQGTRLTVV.

The rearrangement uses TRBV18 and TRBJ2-1; TRBD2 aligns across 9 bases. CDR3 length: 16 amino acids. V shed 0 bases, J shed 4 bases, and the junction held 4 bases outside the gene matches. Germline V gene sequence: CDR1 KGHSH, CDR2 LQKENI. Here the CDR3 DNA reads TGTGCCAGCTCACCACCGTCTAGCGGGGTATACAATGAGCAGTTCTTC. It encodes CASSPPSSGVYNEQFF.